These 20 T cell receptor beta chains came from one sample sequenced in a study of blood T cell repertoires in COVID-19. Profiled with immunoSEQ multiplex PCR; TCRdb holds only in-frame clones, not every one. The repertoire holds about 40,000 clones, with about nine tenths as singletons. The specimen sequenced was peripheral blood. The receptor set was obtained from a woman older than 75 with active COVID-19.

The gene calls are TRBV28 and TRBJ2-5; the D gene is possibly TRBD1 (6 bases). CDR3 length: 15 residues. V was cut by 6 bases and J by 1 base, with 15 bases left in between. Germline CDR1 reads MDHEN; CDR2 reads SYDVKM. In nucleotides, the CDR3 is TGTGCCAGCAGCACGCCCAACAGGGCCCAAGAGACCCAGTACTTC. Translation gives CASSTPNRAQETQYF.

This clone was counted once. This CDR3 is CASSLGRGTGELFF. Here the CDR3 DNA reads TGCGCCAGCAGCTTGGGGCGGGGGACCGGGGAGCTGTTTTTT. The chain couples TRBV5-1 to TRBJ2-2, with TRBD2 matching over 7 bases. This CDR3 is 14 amino acids long. The germline gives CDR1 SGHRS, CDR2 YFSETQ. V lost 0 bases and J lost 5; bases outside the gene matches: 1.

Within the sample, this clone is medium-sized. This chain connects TRBV10-1 to TRBJ2-7; a weak D match, TRBD2 (7 bases). The CDR3 contains 12 residues. The ends were cut back, 11 bases at V and 3 bases at J, with 14 bases in the middle. In germline, CDR1 is WNHNN, CDR2 SYGVQD (reference sequence). CDR3: CARGGRGYEQYF. For the CDR3, the DNA is TGCGCCCGCGGGGGCAGGGGCTACGAGCAGTACTTC.

This chain links TRBV4-3 with TRBJ2-7, with TRBD1 identical over 7 bases. Germline V gene sequence: CDR1 LGHNA, CDR2 YSLEER. The CDR3 contains 15 residues. V shed 0 bases and J 0 bases; nucleotides not matched to a gene: 2. Here the CDR3 reads CASSQDGDSSYEQYF. The CDR3 region has the DNA TGCGCCAGCAGCCAAGACGGGGACAGCTCCTACGAGCAGTACTTC.

This chain joins TRBV6-5 and TRBJ1-2; 9 bases line up with TRBD1. V trimming: 6 bases; J trimming: 4 bases; junction bases outside the gene matches: 3. The length of the CDR3 is 13 residues. CDR1 is MNHEY, CDR2 SVGAGI, per germline. The CDR3 reads CASRLTGGYGYTF. In DNA, the CDR3 is TGTGCCAGCAGATTGACAGGGGGCTATGGCTACACCTTC.

The gene calls are TRBV5-1 and TRBJ2-3; 9 bases map to TRBD2. The germline V gene has CDR1 SGHRS and CDR2 YFSETQ. The CDR3 is made up of 16 amino acids. J gave up 0 bases and V 0 bases, and 2 bases lay outside the gene matches. The CDR3 loop is CASSLVAGGSTDTQYF. In nucleotides, the CDR3 is TGCGCCAGCAGCTTGGTGGCGGGGGGGAGCACAGATACGCAGTATTTT.

The table lists this clone with a few counts. V usage is TRBV24-1 and J usage is TRBJ2-2; possibly TRBD1 for D (5 bases). CDR3 size: 17 residues. Looked up from germline, CDR1 is KGHDR and CDR2 is SFDVKD. V was clipped by 2 bases and J by 7 bases, with 19 bases between them. CDR3 sequence: CATSDSRVLSRGGELFF. DNA for the CDR3: TGTGCCACCAGTGATTCCAGGGTGCTATCTAGGGGCGGGGAGCTGTTTTTT.

CDR3 residues: CASSLRTGSYEQYF. The DNA of the CDR3 is TGCGCCAGCAGCCTCAGGACGGGATCGTACGAGCAGTACTTC. The chain is built from TRBV4-3 and TRBJ2-7; D may be TRBD2 (5 bases). The CDR3 length is 14 residues. Germline V CDR1 and CDR2: LGHNA, YSLEER. Between the trimmed V and J ends, which lost 4 bases and 4 bases, there was a span of 14 bases.

The rearrangement joins TRBV4-2 to TRBJ2-2; possible D gene TRBD2, 6 bases. V gave up 0 bases and J gave up 0 bases, with 11 bases separating them. The CDR3 is made up of 17 amino acids. From germline, CDR1 is LGHNA and CDR2 YNFKEQ. CDR3 loop: CASSQELPGANTGELFF. The DNA for the CDR3 is TGTGCCAGCAGCCAAGAATTACCGGGAGCGAACACCGGGGAGCTGTTTTTT.

This clone has just one count. The rearrangement links TRBV10-1 to TRBJ1-1, with D maybe TRBD1 (6 bases). The CDR3 is 14 amino acids. Germline lookup yields CDR1 WNHNN and CDR2 SYGVQD (reference sequence). V was cut by 8 bases and J by 4 bases, with 17 bases left in between. The CDR3 here is CASALGQGSTEAFF. The CDR3, as DNA: TGCGCCAGCGCCCTGGGCCAGGGGAGCACTGAAGCTTTCTTT.

The chain joins TRBV5-1 to TRBJ1-6; tentatively, D is TRBD1 (6 bases). From germline, CDR1 is SGHRS and CDR2 YFSETQ. CDR3 size: 14 residues. Trimming stripped 0 bases from V and 8 bases from J, with 9 bases between. In DNA, the CDR3 is TGCGCCAGCAGCTTGGACAGGGTAGATTCACCCCTCCACTTT. Its translation is CASSLDRVDSPLHF.

The chain recombines TRBV4-3 with TRBJ2-3; no clear D. The CDR3 sequence is 14 residues long. V was cut by 0 bases and J by 0 bases, with 4 bases left in between. Germline CDR1 is LGHNA and CDR2 is YSLEER. CDR3 sequence (DNA): TGCGCCAGCAGCCAAGACAGGAGCACAGATACGCAGTATTTT. Its protein is CASSQDRSTDTQYF.

The V and J genes are TRBV27 and TRBJ2-1; TRBD2 matches 14 bases. CDR3 length equals 15 residues. V gave up 5 bases and J gave up 6 bases; unmatched junction bases: 3. The germline V gene has CDR1 MNHEY and CDR2 SMNVEV (reference sequence). The CDR3 reads CASSGTSGGFNEQFF. The CDR3 DNA follows: TGTGCCAGCAGTGGGACTAGCGGGGGCTTCAATGAGCAGTTCTTC.

The chain uses TRBV4-2 and TRBJ2-2; TRBD1 aligns across 7 bases. The V segment lost 0 bases and the J segment 5 bases; nucleotides outside the gene matches: 6. This CDR3 is built from 16 residues. The germline V gene has CDR1 LGHNA and CDR2 YNFKEQ. This chain's CDR3 is CASSQDQGVSTGELFF. CDR3 nucleotide sequence: TGTGCCAGCAGCCAAGATCAGGGGGTTTCGACCGGGGAGCTGTTTTTT.

The V and J genes are TRBV11-2 and TRBJ2-3; D gene ambiguous. V lost 4 bases and J lost 2, with 7 bases in between. Germline CDR1 is SGHAT and CDR2 is FQNNGV. CDR3 length equals 13 residues. CDR3 bases: TGTGCCAGCAGCTCATCCCCCACAGATACGCAGTATTTT. This translates into CASSSSPTDTQYF.

The chain couples TRBV5-1 to TRBJ1-3, with D unclear. Trimming removed 5 bases at V and 0 bases at J, with 15 bases between. The CDR3 length is 16 residues. The germline V gene encodes CDR1 SGHRS and CDR2 YFSETQ. CDR3 DNA sequence: TGCGCCAGCAGAGAGAACGGGGTCGCCTCTGGAAACACCATATATTTT. Amino acid sequence: CASRENGVASGNTIYF.

The chain uses TRBV3-1 (or the pseudogene TRBV3-2) and TRBJ2-4; D might be TRBD2 (5 bases). The V gene lost 3 bases and the J gene lost 6 bases, with 33 bases spanning the gap. This CDR3 has 21 amino acids. Germline loops: CDR1 LGHDT, CDR2 YNNKEL (reference sequence). In DNA form, the CDR3 reads TGTGCCAGCAGCCATGAGGAGCGGAGTTCTTTGTACCGCACTCGGGGAAACATTCAGTACTTC. This translates into CASSHEERSSLYRTRGNIQYF.

The chain joins TRBV6-2 or TRBV6-3 to TRBJ1-5, with unresolved D. The CDR3 totals 14 residues. Looked up from germline, CDR1 is MNHEY and CDR2 is SVGEGT. V lost 0 bases to trimming and J lost 6 bases, with 9 bases between them. CDR3 region: CASSYSNIGQPQHF. The CDR3, as DNA: TGTGCCAGCAGTTACTCGAATATCGGTCAGCCCCAGCATTTT.

In its sample, this clone was seen a few times. The chain combines TRBV27 with TRBJ2-3; the match to TRBD2 covers 8 bases. V lost 3 bases to trimming and J lost 6 bases; unmatched junction nucleotides: 8. CDR1 is MNHEY, CDR2 SMNVEV, per germline (reference sequence). The CDR3 is made up of 15 amino acids. The CDR3, as DNA: TGTGCCAGCAGTTTTTACGGGGGGGCAGGGGATACGCAGTATTTT. Amino acids: CASSFYGGAGDTQYF.

V gene TRBV14 combines with J gene TRBJ1-2; 7 bases are shared with TRBD1. V was clipped by 3 bases and J by 9 bases; unmatched bases: 7. Per germline, CDR1 SGHDN and CDR2 FVKESK. The CDR3 consists of 13 residues. CDR3 residues: CASSQSRQGSYTF. The CDR3 nucleotides are TGTGCCAGCAGCCAGAGTCGACAGGGTAGCTACACCTTC.